This entry lists 18 T cell receptor beta chains sequenced from one sample in a study of T cells in Graves' hyperthyroidism and ophthalmopathy. TCR beta CDR3 sequences were amplified from RNA transcripts. RT-PCR in the first round (using the HTBI primer set) targeted the TCR CDR3. Each CDR3 protein is one row after TCRdb ran MiXCR on the multiplex PCR reads. The repertoire consists of about 620,000 distinct CDR3 sequences, with about a sixth occurring once and the leading ten covering over 3.5%. The material sequenced was blood. The receptors derive from a young woman with Graves' hyperthyroidism.

This clonotype was observed many times. The CDR3 DNA follows: TGTGCCAGCAGTTTTGACAGGGGTTCCTACGAGCAGTACTTC. Translated, it gives CASSFDRGSYEQYF. The chain recombines TRBV27 with TRBJ2-7; TRBD1 aligns across 8 bases. Germline CDR1 is MNHEY and CDR2 is SMNVEV (reference sequence). The CDR3 has 14 residues. V gave up 3 bases and J gave up 1 base; unmatched junction bases: 2.

This clonotype was detected ten times or more. The rearrangement uses TRBV7-2 and TRBJ1-2; perhaps TRBD1 as D (5 bases). V was trimmed by 0 bases and J by 4 bases, leaving 15 bases between them. CDR3 length equals 16 residues. The germline V gene has CDR1 SGHTA and CDR2 FQGNSA. Here the CDR3 DNA reads TGTGCCAGCAGCTTAGCTGTGGGGGTACAGACCTATGGCTACACCTTC. Residues: CASSLAVGVQTYGYTF.

This chain connects TRBV5-6 to TRBJ2-1; 13 nucleotides agree with TRBD2. In germline, CDR1 is SGHDT, CDR2 YYEEEE. The CDR3 has 18 amino acids. V lost 3 bases to trimming and J lost 3 bases; unmatched junction nucleotides: 9. The DNA for the CDR3 is TGTGCCAGCAGCTCCGGGACTAGCGGGGCCCGGTTCTACAATGAGCAGTTCTTC. Its protein product is CASSSGTSGARFYNEQFF.

This clonotype was seen repeatedly, ten times or more. V usage is TRBV20-1 and J usage is TRBJ2-5, with 9 nucleotides matching TRBD2. After removal of 7 bases from V and 5 bases from J, the junction contained 14 bases not matched to a gene. Germline assignment: CDR1 DFQATT and CDR2 SNEGSKA (reference sequence). There are 15 residues in the CDR3. The CDR3, as DNA: TGCAGTGAAGTTGTTTGGACTAGCGCTGGGGAGACCCAGTACTTC. This translates into CSEVVWTSAGETQYF.

The V gene is TRBV20-1, the J gene TRBJ2-7, with 7 bases lining up with TRBD2. The germline V gene has CDR1 DFQATT and CDR2 SNEGSKA (reference sequence). This CDR3 has 15 amino acids. The V and J ends lost 0 bases and 1 base, in that order; junction bases with no gene match: 6. As DNA, the CDR3 is TGCAGTGCTAGAGATTCAGCGGGATCTTCCTACGAGCAGTACTTC. Translated: CSARDSAGSSYEQYF.

This clonotype was seen ten or more times. The rearrangement links TRBV7-9 to TRBJ2-1; 13 bases map to TRBD2. Germline V gene lookup returns CDR1 SEHNR and CDR2 FQNEAQ (reference sequence). This CDR3 spans 16 amino acids. J lost 8 bases, V lost 5 bases, and 9 bases had no gene match. The CDR3 DNA reads as TGTGCCAGCAGCCCCCGGACTAGCGGGAGTCGGGATGAGCAGTTCTTC. Translated: CASSPRTSGSRDEQFF.

This clonotype was seen ten or more times. The CDR3 DNA reads as TGCAGTGCTTCGGACAGGACCGACGAGCAGTACTTC. Encoded protein: CSASDRTDEQYF. V gene TRBV20-1 combines with J gene TRBJ2-7; TRBD1 agrees at 7 bases. V lost 5 bases to trimming and J lost 5 bases; unmatched junction nucleotides: 6. The length of the CDR3 is 12 residues. Germline CDR1 and CDR2: DFQATT and SNEGSKA (reference sequence).

The table lists this clonotype with a few counts. This chain connects TRBV2 to TRBJ2-5; TRBD2 agrees at 7 bases. V lost 6 bases to trimming and J lost 7 bases; unmatched junction nucleotides: 5. The CDR3 has 12 residues. Germline CDR1 is SNHLY and CDR2 is FYNNEI. CDR3 nucleotide sequence: TGTGCCAGCAGCAACACGGGGGGGACCCAGTACTTC. It is translated as CASSNTGGTQYF.

This clonotype was detected only once. This chain links TRBV5-4 with TRBJ1-1, with 9 bases fitting TRBD1. J was trimmed by 4 bases and V by 4 bases; bases with no gene match: 11. Germline V gene sequence: CDR1 SGHNT, CDR2 YYREEE (reference sequence). The CDR3 runs 16 residues. The CDR3 loop reads CASSLTSDRGGTEAFF. The CDR3 nucleotides are TGTGCCAGCAGCCTCACCTCGGACAGGGGAGGCACTGAAGCTTTCTTT.

This chain uses TRBV18 with TRBJ2-5; possibly TRBD2 for D (5 bases). CDR3 size: 15 residues. The ends were cut back, 5 bases at V and 3 bases at J, with 16 bases in the middle. Germline V gene data show CDR1 as KGHSH and CDR2 as LQKENI. The CDR3 here is CASSIVGLSKETQYF. In DNA form, the CDR3 reads TGTGCCAGCTCAATCGTCGGACTTTCCAAAGAGACCCAGTACTTC.

The CDR3 DNA reads TGTGCCAGCAGCCCCTACCGGACTAGCGCAGCTCCCAATGAGCAGTTCTTC. It encodes CASSPYRTSAAPNEQFF. This rearrangement joins TRBV9 to TRBJ2-1; TRBD2 matches at 9 bases. The J segment lost 6 bases and the V segment lost 4 bases, leaving 14 bases of the junction unmatched. The CDR3 runs 17 residues. The germline V gene has CDR1 SGDLS and CDR2 YYNGEE. The whole variable domain, filled in from reference TRBV9 and TRBJ2-1, reads DSGVTQTPKHLITATGQRVTLRCSPRSGDLSVYWYQQSLDQGLQFLIQYYNGEERAKGNILERFSAQQFPDLHSELNLSSLELGDSALYFCASSPYRTSAAPNEQFFGPGTRLTVL.

This clonotype was counted between two and nine times. CDR3 region: CASSGGGHPLETQYF. CDR3 nucleotide sequence: TGCGCCAGCAGCGGGGGCGGACACCCTCTTGAGACCCAGTACTTC. This chain connects TRBV5-1 to TRBJ2-5; a possible D gene is TRBD1 (6 bases). Trimming took off 4 bases at V and 5 bases at J, with 18 bases between the two ends. CDR1 SGHRS and CDR2 YFSETQ come from the germline V gene. This CDR3 has 15 residues.

This clonotype has only a few counts. This chain joins TRBV6-1 and TRBJ2-2; D remains ambiguous. Germline CDR1 MNHNS, CDR2 SASEGT. This CDR3 comprises 12 residues. V gave up 8 bases and J gave up 2 bases, with 6 bases separating them. Written as DNA, the CDR3 is TGTGCCAGCCTTGCCAACACCGGGGAGCTGTTTTTT. Encoded protein: CASLANTGELFF.

In regard to this clonotype: This may arise from a read error, as a much more abundant clone is one base away. J is TRBJ2-1 and V is TRBV6-1; 7 bases fit TRBD2. The closer fit of TRBJ2-7 to the DNA end suggests the J call may be wrong. CDR3 size: 15 residues. Germline-derived CDR1 and CDR2 are MNHNS and SASEGT. The CDR3 DNA reads as TGTGCCAGCAAAGAGGGGCTAGCGGTTTACAATGAGCAGTACTTC. Translated, it gives CASKEGLAVYNEQYF.

The chain is built from TRBV6-6 and TRBJ1-5; D call uncertain. CDR3 size: 19 residues. The V and J ends lost 2 bases and 0 bases respectively, with 20 bases between them. CDR1 and CDR2 from the germline V gene are MNHNY and SVGAGI (reference sequence). As DNA, the CDR3 is TGTGCCAGCAGTTACACGACTCCCGTAGGGAGATATAGCAATCAGCCCCAGCATTTT. It translates to CASSYTTPVGRYSNQPQHF.

This clonotype was observed many times. The chain uses TRBV7-9 and TRBJ2-1, with TRBD2 identical over 7 bases. The CDR3 runs to 13 residues. Germline V gives CDR1 SEHNR, CDR2 FQNEAQ (reference sequence). Trimming cost V 11 bases and J 0 bases; bases outside gene matches: 4. The CDR3 region has the DNA TGTGCCGTCCGCGGGAGCTCCTACAATGAGCAGTTCTTC. This gives the protein CAVRGSSYNEQFF. Combining the CDR3 with reference TRBV7-9 and TRBJ2-1 gives the whole variable domain DTGVSQNPRHKITKRGQNVTFRCDPISEHNRLYWYRQTLGQGPEFLTYFQNEAQLEKSRLLSDRFSAERPKGSFSTLEIQRTEQGDSAMYLCAVRGSSYNEQFFGPGTRLTVL.

This clonotype was recorded a few times. J is TRBJ1-5 and V is TRBV4-3; no reliable D call. CDR3 size: 15 residues. The ends were cut back, 0 bases at V and 9 bases at J, with 15 bases in the middle. Germline V CDR1 and CDR2: LGHNA, YSLEER. The CDR3 nucleotides are TGCGCCAGCAGCCAAGAGGTCTCCGTCCCTGGGCCCCAGCATTTT. It specifies CASSQEVSVPGPQHF.

The CDR3 bases are TGTGCCAGTAGTATAGGACGGGCCCGCTCCTACGAGCAGTACTTC. Translation gives CASSIGRARSYEQYF. This chain connects TRBV19 to TRBJ2-7; D remains ambiguous. This CDR3 region has 15 residues. Germline V CDR1 and CDR2: LNHDA, SQIVND (reference sequence). V lost 1 base and J lost 0, with 10 bases in between. Supplemented by reference TRBV19 and TRBJ2-7, the full variable domain reads DGGITQSPKYLFRKEGQNVTLSCEQNLNHDAMYWYRQDPGQGLRLIYYSQIVNDFQKGDIAEGYSVSREKKESFPLTVTSAQKNPTAFYLCASSIGRARSYEQYFGPGTRLTVT.